This T cell receptor beta chain is drawn from a study of blood T cell repertoires in COVID-19. Across the whole study: The analysed material was cDNA or gDNA that came from T cells, B-cell-depleted T cells, or PBMCs.

Original processing methods: Amplification of reference gene primers provided the estimated nucleated cell counts. Clones were sequenced by immunoSEQ multiplex PCR, and TCRdb holds only the in-frame ones, with some missing. D and trimming were read from the DNA, whereas the V and J calls and clone size are those reported in that table. The profile shows over 300,000 clones, about 90% of them singletons. Trimming took 0 bases from V and 8 from J, leaving 11 bases between them. From germline, CDR1 is MGHRA and CDR2 YSYEKL. CDR3 length: 14 residues. This chain joins TRBV4-1 and TRBJ2-1; TRBD1 is a possible D gene (5 bases). Sequenced material: peripheral blood. This receptor was taken from a man aged 18 to 30 who had recovered from COVID-19. CDR3 protein: CASSQEGQYDEQFF. DNA for the CDR3: TGCGCCAGCAGCCAAGAGGGGCAGTACGATGAGCAGTTCTTC.